These 29 T cell receptor beta chains originate from one sample sequenced in a study of T cell changes during pregnancy in multiple sclerosis. The protocol was immunoSEQ multiplex PCR, while the TCRdb copy is restricted to in-frame clones and leaves out a portion. The sample lists under 65,000 clones; over 85% were seen once. Sequenced here: peripheral blood, sampled in the first trimester of pregnancy. The source of these receptors is a female donor in good health, enrolled as a control in a pregnancy study.

This clone was detected only once. The chain combines TRBV7-6 with TRBJ2-1; 11 positions agree with TRBD2. With V trimmed by 1 base and J by 0 bases, 5 bases remained unmatched. CDR1 is SGHVS, CDR2 FNYEAQ, per germline. The CDR3 is 18 amino acids. The CDR3 DNA follows: TGTGCCAGCAGCTTAGAGACTAGCGGGGACAGCTCCTACAATGAGCAGTTCTTC. Protein sequence: CASSLETSGDSSYNEQFF.

As regards this clone: The same CDR3 also results from other DNA sequences found in this sample. This chain joins TRBV7-9 and TRBJ1-5; the D gene is possibly TRBD1 (5 bases). The V gene's germline CDR1 is SEHNR and CDR2 FQNEAQ (reference sequence). Trimming cost V 1 base and J 0 bases, with 7 bases left between them. This CDR3 is built from 15 residues. CDR3 DNA sequence: TGTGCCAGCAGCTTAGGTGACAGTAGCAATCAGCCCCAGCATTTT. It yields the protein CASSLGDSSNQPQHF.

The V gene is TRBV11-2, the J gene TRBJ2-7, with D uncertain. Trimming left V 5 bases short and J 2 bases short, with 10 bases between. This CDR3 spans 13 amino acids. Looked up from germline, CDR1 is SGHAT and CDR2 is FQNNGV. CDR3 in DNA: TGTGCCAGCAGCCCTCTATACGCCTACGAGCAGTACTTC. Translation: CASSPLYAYEQYF.

The chain recombines TRBV9 with TRBJ1-1; no firm D call. Germline V lookup: CDR1 SGDLS, CDR2 YYNGEE. This CDR3 is 15 amino acids long. V gave up 4 bases and J gave up 1 base, with 14 bases separating them. The CDR3 bases are TGTGCCAGCAGCCCGAGTCGGGCGGGGAACACTGAAGCTTTCTTT. Amino acid sequence: CASSPSRAGNTEAFF.

This clone came up a few times. This sequence joins TRBV19 and TRBJ1-1, with 8 bases lining up with TRBD1. Germline V gene lookup returns CDR1 LNHDA and CDR2 SQIVND (reference sequence). This CDR3 has 14 amino acids. The J segment lost 6 bases and the V segment lost 3 bases, leaving 6 bases of the junction unmatched. The CDR3 loop is CASSMRRGLAEAFF. CDR3 in DNA: TGTGCCAGTAGTATGCGCAGGGGGCTGGCTGAAGCTTTCTTT.

This chain links TRBV2 with TRBJ2-7, with TRBD2 identical over 13 bases. After removal of 0 bases from V and 6 bases from J, the junction contained 2 bases not matched to a gene. The CDR3 runs 15 residues. Per the germline V gene, CDR1 is SNHLY and CDR2 is FYNNEI. The CDR3 DNA is TGTGCCAGCAGTGAAGCCCGGACTAGCGGGGGCGAGCAGTACTTC. Protein product: CASSEARTSGGEQYF.

The genes are TRBV5-1 and TRBJ2-1, with D possibly TRBD2 on 5 matching bases. Trimming shortened V by 4 bases and J by 4 bases, and 15 bases separated the two germline ends. The CDR3 is 15 amino acids. Germline CDR1 reads SGHRS; CDR2 reads YFSETQ. CDR3 amino acids: CASSTGLGVYNEQFF. Written as DNA, the CDR3 is TGCGCCAGCAGCACCGGACTGGGAGTATACAATGAGCAGTTCTTC.

The V gene is TRBV5-4, the J gene TRBJ2-3; 14 nucleotides align to TRBD2. Losses at the gene ends were 2 bases for V and 2 bases for J; bases not matched to a gene: 7. Germline-derived CDR1 and CDR2 are SGHNT and YYREEE (reference sequence). The CDR3 is 18 amino acids. The CDR3 here is CASSFRGTSGGFTDTQYF. For the CDR3, the DNA is TGTGCCAGCAGCTTCCGCGGGACTAGCGGGGGATTCACAGATACGCAGTATTTT.

The V call is TRBV7-2, the J call TRBJ2-3; 7 positions match TRBD2. This CDR3 region has 16 residues. The V gene's germline CDR1 is SGHTA and CDR2 FQGNSA. V gave up 0 bases and J gave up 0 bases; unmatched junction bases: 3. In DNA form, the CDR3 reads TGTGCCAGCAGCTTAGCAGGACTAGGGAGCACAGATACGCAGTATTTT. The encoded protein is CASSLAGLGSTDTQYF.

The chain recombines TRBV27 with TRBJ2-3; possibly TRBD2 for D (5 bases). CDR1 MNHEY and CDR2 SMNVEV come from the germline V gene (reference sequence). This CDR3 has 13 residues. The V gene lost 2 bases and the J gene lost 5 bases, with 8 bases spanning the gap. This CDR3 reads CASSLLAKDTQYF. In DNA form, the CDR3 reads TGTGCCAGCAGTTTACTAGCAAAAGATACGCAGTATTTT.

This chain uses TRBV5-1 with TRBJ2-1; 8 bases map to TRBD1. The germline V gene encodes CDR1 SGHRS and CDR2 YFSETQ. The CDR3 is made up of 15 amino acids. V was clipped by 3 bases and J by 6 bases; unmatched bases: 8. This CDR3 is CASSSDRVVSNEQFF. The CDR3 coding sequence is TGCGCCAGCAGCTCGGACAGGGTGGTCAGCAATGAGCAGTTCTTC.

The count of this clone is one. The chain carries TRBV9 and TRBJ2-3, with 16 nucleotides matching TRBD2. V was clipped by 4 bases and J by 1 base; unmatched bases: 6. Germline values: CDR1 SGDLS, CDR2 YYNGEE. The CDR3 runs 18 residues. The CDR3 DNA sequence: TGTGCCAGCAGCCGAGGGACTAGCGGGGGGGCCGGCACAGATACGCAGTATTTT. It specifies CASSRGTSGGAGTDTQYF.

The chain couples TRBV6-5 to TRBJ2-1; 10 nucleotides match TRBD2. The CDR3 loop spans 15 amino acids. V lost 5 bases, J lost 8 bases, and 9 bases stayed unmatched. Germline V gene lookup returns CDR1 MNHEY and CDR2 SVGAGI. As DNA, the CDR3 is TGTGCCAGCAGTATTACTAGCGGGATGGTCCATGAGCAGTTCTTC. This translates into CASSITSGMVHEQFF.

This clone was seen a single time. The chain links TRBV21-1 to TRBJ2-7; TRBD1 is the table's D call and was not checked against the DNA. TRBV21-1 is described as a pseudogene. The CDR3 totals 17 residues. CDR3 sequence reads: CASTPPQPGQGFDEQYF. The CDR3 nucleotides read TGTGCCAGCACCCCCCCTCAGCCGGGACAGGGCTTCGACGAGCAGTACTTC.

The chain uses TRBV7-2 and TRBJ2-7, with 7 bases matching TRBD2. V dropped 2 bases and J dropped 1; count of bases not matched to a gene: 2. CDR3 length: 14 residues. CDR1 SGHTA and CDR2 FQGNSA come from the germline V gene. The CDR3 DNA is TGTGCCAGCAGCTTAAAGCGGGGATCCTACGAGCAGTACTTC. It yields the protein CASSLKRGSYEQYF. Full variable domain (remainder filled in from reference TRBV7-2 and TRBJ2-7): GAGVSQSPSNKVTEKGKDVELRCDPISGHTALYWYRQSLGQGLEFLIYFQGNSAPDKSGLPSDRFSAERTGGSVSTLTIQRTQQEDSAVYLCASSLKRGSYEQYFGPGTRLTVT.

The genes are TRBV7-9 and TRBJ1-2, with a possible D match to TRBD1 (6 bases). Germline assignment: CDR1 SEHNR and CDR2 FQNEAQ (reference sequence). Between the trimmed V and J ends, which lost 5 bases and 1 base, there was a span of 8 bases. This CDR3 has 13 amino acids. CDR3 in amino acids: CASSPGVNYGYTF. The CDR3 nucleotides are TGTGCCAGCAGCCCAGGGGTTAACTATGGCTACACCTTC.

CDR3 in amino acids: CASSVVGTGTGELFF. The CDR3 DNA is TGTGCCAGCAGCGTAGTGGGTACGGGGACCGGGGAGCTGTTTTTT. The V call is TRBV9, the J call TRBJ2-2; perhaps TRBD2 as D (5 bases). This CDR3 region has 15 residues. V was cut by 0 bases and J by 5 bases, with 11 bases left in between. In germline, CDR1 is SGDLS, CDR2 YYNGEE.

This clone is a singleton in its sample. V and J are TRBV2 and TRBJ1-5; D not resolved. The CDR3 covers 14 residues. Germline CDR1 reads SNHLY; CDR2 reads FYNNEI. Trimming took off 5 bases at V and 6 bases at J, with 14 bases between the two ends. The CDR3 region has the DNA TGTGCCAGCAGTCGAGACGGGGTCGGTCAGCCCCAGCATTTT. Protein sequence: CASSRDGVGQPQHF.

The chain couples TRBV7-2 to TRBJ2-3; 7 bases are a match to TRBD2. J was trimmed by 3 bases and V by 7 bases; bases with no gene match: 10. This CDR3 has 15 amino acids. From germline, CDR1 is SGHTA and CDR2 FQGNSA. CDR3 DNA: TGTGCCAGCACCTCGGGGGGTCCGGGAACAGATACGCAGTATTTT. Protein product: CASTSGGPGTDTQYF.

The gene calls are TRBV27 and TRBJ2-1; 11 nucleotides match TRBD2. The CDR3 is 20 residues long. Looked up from germline, CDR1 is MNHEY and CDR2 is SMNVEV (reference sequence). V was clipped by 1 base and J by 10 bases; unmatched bases: 21. The chain's CDR3 is CASSLYSPSGRFPPLWEQFF. The CDR3 DNA sequence: TGTGCCAGCAGTTTATATAGTCCTAGCGGGAGGTTTCCTCCCTTATGGGAGCAGTTCTTC.

The chain joins TRBV5-6 to TRBJ2-2, with 8 bases aligning to TRBD2. The CDR3 sequence is 15 residues long. The germline V gene has CDR1 SGHDT and CDR2 YYEEEE. With V trimmed by 5 bases and J by 3 bases, 6 bases remained unmatched. CDR3 region: CASRPTSGYTGELFF. The CDR3, as DNA: TGTGCCAGCAGGCCTACTAGCGGATACACCGGGGAGCTGTTTTTT.

The chain links TRBV9 to TRBJ1-1; D is perhaps TRBD1 (5 bases). This CDR3 comprises 15 residues. V dropped 4 bases and J dropped 0 bases, with 13 bases sitting between them. Germline CDR1 SGDLS, CDR2 YYNGEE. The CDR3 DNA follows: TGTGCCAGCAGCATAGCAGAGACAGTGAACACTGAAGCTTTCTTT. Residues: CASSIAETVNTEAFF.

This clone occurred a few times. The chain's CDR3 is CASSSRQGLGYTF. The CDR3 DNA follows: TGTGCCAGCAGTTCGAGACAGGGGTTAGGCTACACCTTC. The chain carries TRBV6-5 and TRBJ1-2, with 8 bases identical to TRBD1. The CDR3 has 13 residues. V gave up 4 bases and J gave up 8 bases; unmatched junction bases: 6. Germline CDR1 is MNHEY and CDR2 is SVGAGI.

This chain uses TRBV5-8 with TRBJ2-3; tentatively, D is TRBD2 (5 bases). Germline CDR1 is SGHTS and CDR2 is YDEGEE. The CDR3 contains 14 residues. V lost 0 bases, J lost 2 bases, and 7 bases lay in between. The CDR3 bases are TGTGCCAGCAGCTTGGTCGGGGTCACAGATACGCAGTATTTT. As protein: CASSLVGVTDTQYF.

The chain is built from TRBV13 and TRBJ2-7; D ambiguous. CDR1 is PRHDT, CDR2 FYEKMQ, per germline (reference sequence). The V and J ends lost 2 bases and 4 bases respectively, with 12 bases between them. The CDR3 has 14 residues. The CDR3 DNA reads as TGTGCCAGCAGCTTAAGACACCGCCAGTACGAGCAGTACTTC. It specifies CASSLRHRQYEQYF.

The chain uses TRBV18 and TRBJ1-1; D not resolved. Germline CDR1 and CDR2: KGHSH and LQKENI. V was cut by 0 bases and J by 1 base, with 6 bases left in between. This CDR3 has 14 residues. CDR3 in amino acids: CASSPPSQNTEAFF. In nucleotides, the CDR3 is TGTGCCAGCTCACCACCGAGCCAGAACACTGAAGCTTTCTTT.

The genes are TRBV19 and TRBJ1-2; D unclear. V lost 9 bases and J lost 4, with 18 bases in between. Germline V lookup: CDR1 LNHDA, CDR2 SQIVND (reference sequence). CDR3 length: 14 residues. CDR3: CASSHEIGPYGYTF. CDR3 bases: TGTGCCAGCTCGCACGAAATTGGGCCCTATGGCTACACCTTC. The entire variable domain, with the rest obtained from reference TRBV19 and TRBJ1-2, is as follows: DGGITQSPKYLFRKEGQNVTLSCEQNLNHDAMYWYRQDPGQGLRLIYYSQIVNDFQKGDIAEGYSVSREKKESFPLTVTSAQKNPTAFYLCASSHEIGPYGYTFGSGTRLTVV.

The chain joins TRBV19 to TRBJ2-6; D is possibly TRBD1 (5 bases). Trimming shortened V by 4 bases and J by 0 bases, and 13 bases separated the two germline ends. The germline gives CDR1 LNHDA, CDR2 SQIVND (reference sequence). This CDR3 is built from 17 residues. The DNA of the CDR3 is TGTGCCAGTAGTACCTCGACCACAGGCTCTGGGGCCAACGTCCTGACTTTC. Its translation: CASSTSTTGSGANVLTF. Based on the CDR3 plus reference TRBV19 and TRBJ2-6, the full variable domain is DGGITQSPKYLFRKEGQNVTLSCEQNLNHDAMYWYRQDPGQGLRLIYYSQIVNDFQKGDIAEGYSVSREKKESFPLTVTSAQKNPTAFYLCASSTSTTGSGANVLTFGAGSRLTVL.

This chain joins TRBV5-4 and TRBJ1-1; D perhaps matches TRBD1 (5 bases). The CDR3 is made up of 16 amino acids. CDR1 is SGHNT and CDR2 is YYREEE in the germline V gene (reference sequence). The ends were cut back, 2 bases at V and 1 base at J, with 15 bases in the middle. Here the CDR3 DNA reads TGTGCCAGCAGCTTAGGAGGGGCGGAAAGGAACACTGAAGCTTTCTTT. Translation: CASSLGGAERNTEAFF.